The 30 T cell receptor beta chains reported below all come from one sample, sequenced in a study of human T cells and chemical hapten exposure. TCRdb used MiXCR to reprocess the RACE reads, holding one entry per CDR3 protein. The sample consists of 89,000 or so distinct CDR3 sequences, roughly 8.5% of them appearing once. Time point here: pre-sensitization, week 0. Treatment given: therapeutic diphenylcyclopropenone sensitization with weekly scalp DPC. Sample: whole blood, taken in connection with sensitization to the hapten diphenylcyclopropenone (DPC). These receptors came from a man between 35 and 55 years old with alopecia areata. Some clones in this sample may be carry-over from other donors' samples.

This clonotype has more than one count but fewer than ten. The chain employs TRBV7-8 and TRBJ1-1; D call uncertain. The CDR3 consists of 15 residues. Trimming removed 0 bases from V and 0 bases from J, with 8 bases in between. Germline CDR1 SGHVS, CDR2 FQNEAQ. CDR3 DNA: TGTGCCAGCAGCTTAGCGAACCATATGAACACTGAAGCTTTCTTT. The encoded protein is CASSLANHMNTEAFF.

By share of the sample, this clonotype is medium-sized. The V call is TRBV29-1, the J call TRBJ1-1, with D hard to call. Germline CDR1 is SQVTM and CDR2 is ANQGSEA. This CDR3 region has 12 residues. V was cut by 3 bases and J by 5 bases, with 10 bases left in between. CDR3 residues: CSVEGDTTEAFF. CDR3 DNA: TGCAGCGTTGAGGGAGACACAACTGAAGCTTTCTTT.

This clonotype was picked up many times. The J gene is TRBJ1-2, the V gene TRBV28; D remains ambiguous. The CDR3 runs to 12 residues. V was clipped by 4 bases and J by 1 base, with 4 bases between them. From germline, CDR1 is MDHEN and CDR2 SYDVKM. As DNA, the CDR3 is TGTGCCAGCAGTTCCAGTAACTATGGCTACACCTTC. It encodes CASSSSNYGYTF.

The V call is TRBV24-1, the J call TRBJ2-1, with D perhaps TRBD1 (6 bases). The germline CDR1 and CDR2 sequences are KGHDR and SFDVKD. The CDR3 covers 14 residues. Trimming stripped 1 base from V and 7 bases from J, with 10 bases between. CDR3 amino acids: CATSDFVGGNEQFF. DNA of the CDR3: TGTGCCACCAGTGATTTCGTAGGGGGAAATGAGCAGTTCTTC.

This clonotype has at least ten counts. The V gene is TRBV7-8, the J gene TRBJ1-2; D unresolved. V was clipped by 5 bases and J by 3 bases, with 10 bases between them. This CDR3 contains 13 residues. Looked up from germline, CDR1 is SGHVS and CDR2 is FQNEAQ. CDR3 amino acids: CASSPILYYGYTF. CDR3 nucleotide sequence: TGTGCCAGCAGCCCCATACTGTACTATGGCTACACCTTC.

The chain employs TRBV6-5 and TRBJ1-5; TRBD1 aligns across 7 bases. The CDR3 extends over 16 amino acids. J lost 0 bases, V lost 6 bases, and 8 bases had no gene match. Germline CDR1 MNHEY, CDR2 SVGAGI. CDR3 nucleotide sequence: TGTGCCAGCAGCAGGGGGGTTCCCGATAGCAATCAGCCCCAGCATTTT. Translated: CASSRGVPDSNQPQHF.

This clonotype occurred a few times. The CDR3 region is CASNPTSYNEQFF. CDR3 bases: TGTGCCAGCAACCCGACGAGCTACAATGAGCAGTTCTTC. This chain uses TRBV6-6 with TRBJ2-1; no clear D gene. The V gene's germline CDR1 is MNHNY and CDR2 SVGAGI (reference sequence). The V end was cut by 7 bases, the J end by 3 bases, with 10 bases between. CDR3 length: 13 residues.

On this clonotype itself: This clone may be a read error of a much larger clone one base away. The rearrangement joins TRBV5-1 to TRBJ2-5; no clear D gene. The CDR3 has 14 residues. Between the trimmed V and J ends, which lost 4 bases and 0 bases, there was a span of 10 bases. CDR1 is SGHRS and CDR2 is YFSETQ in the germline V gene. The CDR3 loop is CASSNPRNQETQYF. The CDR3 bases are TGCGCCAGCAGCAATCCCAGAAACCAAGAGACCCAGTACTTC.

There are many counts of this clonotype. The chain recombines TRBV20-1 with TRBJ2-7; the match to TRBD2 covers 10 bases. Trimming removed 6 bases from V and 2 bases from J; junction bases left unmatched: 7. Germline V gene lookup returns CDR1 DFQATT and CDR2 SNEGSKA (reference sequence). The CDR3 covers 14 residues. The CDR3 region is CSASRLAGAYEQYV. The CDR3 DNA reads TGCAGTGCAAGTCGACTAGCGGGTGCCTACGAGCAGTACGTC.

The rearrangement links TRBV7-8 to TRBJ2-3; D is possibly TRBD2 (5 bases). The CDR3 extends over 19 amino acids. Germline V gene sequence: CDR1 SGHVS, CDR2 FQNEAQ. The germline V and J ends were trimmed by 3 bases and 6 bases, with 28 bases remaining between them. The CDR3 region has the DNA TGTGCCAGCAGCTTGGAGGCCCGTGGAAGAATCTCCCCGGGGGATACGCAGTATTTT. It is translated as CASSLEARGRISPGDTQYF.

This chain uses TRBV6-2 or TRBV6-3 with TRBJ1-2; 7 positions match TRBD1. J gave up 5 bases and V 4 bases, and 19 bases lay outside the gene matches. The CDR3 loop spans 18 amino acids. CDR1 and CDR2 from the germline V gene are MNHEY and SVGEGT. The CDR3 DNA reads TGTGCCAGCAGTTCCCACAACCTCGCCCCGGGACAGATATATGGCTACACCTTC. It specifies CASSSHNLAPGQIYGYTF.

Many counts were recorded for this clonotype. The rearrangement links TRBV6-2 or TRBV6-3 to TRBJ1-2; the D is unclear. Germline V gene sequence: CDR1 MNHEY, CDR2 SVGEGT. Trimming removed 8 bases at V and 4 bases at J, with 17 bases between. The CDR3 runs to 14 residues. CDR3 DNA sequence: TGTGCCAGCGGCAGAGTGATGTCAGTCTATGGCTACACCTTC. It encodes CASGRVMSVYGYTF.

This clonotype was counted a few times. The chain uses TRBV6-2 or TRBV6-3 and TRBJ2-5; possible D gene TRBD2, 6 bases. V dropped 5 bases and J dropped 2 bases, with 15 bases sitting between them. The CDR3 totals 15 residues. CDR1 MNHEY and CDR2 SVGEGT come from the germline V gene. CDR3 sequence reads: CASSQRRGFQETQYF. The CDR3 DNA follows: TGTGCCAGCAGTCAGCGGAGGGGATTTCAAGAGACCCAGTACTTC.

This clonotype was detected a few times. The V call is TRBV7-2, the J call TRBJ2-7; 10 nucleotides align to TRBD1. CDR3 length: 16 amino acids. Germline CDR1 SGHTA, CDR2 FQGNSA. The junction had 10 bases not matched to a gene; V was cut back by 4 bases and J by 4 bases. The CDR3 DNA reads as TGTGCCAGCAGCTCCCATTCCGGGACAGGGGATTACGAGCAGTACTTC. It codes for CASSSHSGTGDYEQYF.

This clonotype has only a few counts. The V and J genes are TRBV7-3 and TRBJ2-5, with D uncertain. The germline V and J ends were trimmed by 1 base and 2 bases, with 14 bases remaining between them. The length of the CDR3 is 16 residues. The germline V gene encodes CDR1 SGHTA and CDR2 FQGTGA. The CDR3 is CASSLNGDRRQETQYF. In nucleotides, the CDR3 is TGTGCCAGCAGCTTAAACGGCGATCGAAGACAAGAGACCCAGTACTTC.

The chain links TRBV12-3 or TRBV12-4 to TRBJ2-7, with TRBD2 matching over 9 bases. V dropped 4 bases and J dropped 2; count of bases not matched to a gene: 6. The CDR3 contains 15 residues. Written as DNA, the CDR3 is TGTGCCAGCAGTTGGGGGATAGCGGGAGCCTACGAGCAGTACGTC. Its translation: CASSWGIAGAYEQYV.

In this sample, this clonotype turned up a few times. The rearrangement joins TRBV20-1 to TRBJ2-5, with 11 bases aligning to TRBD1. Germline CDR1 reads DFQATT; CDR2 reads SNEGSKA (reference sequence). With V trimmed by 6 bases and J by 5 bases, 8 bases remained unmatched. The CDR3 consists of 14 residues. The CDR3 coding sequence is TGCAGTGCCCCGGACAGGGGGCGCGGGGAGACCCAGTACTTC. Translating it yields CSAPDRGRGETQYF.

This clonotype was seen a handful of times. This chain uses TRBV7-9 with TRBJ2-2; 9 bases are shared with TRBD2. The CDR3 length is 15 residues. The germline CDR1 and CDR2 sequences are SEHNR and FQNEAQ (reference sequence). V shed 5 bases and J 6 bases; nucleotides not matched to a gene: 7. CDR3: CASSPRVAGAGELFF. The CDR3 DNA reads TGTGCCAGCAGCCCCCGGGTAGCGGGGGCCGGGGAGCTGTTTTTT.

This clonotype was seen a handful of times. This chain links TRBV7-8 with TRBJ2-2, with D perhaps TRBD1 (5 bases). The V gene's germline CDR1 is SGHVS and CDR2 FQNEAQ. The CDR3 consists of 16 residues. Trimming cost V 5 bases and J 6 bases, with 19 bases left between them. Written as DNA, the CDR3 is TGTGCCAGCAGCGTCCGTTCAGGGATCGAGTCCGGGGAGCTGTTTTTT. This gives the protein CASSVRSGIESGELFF.

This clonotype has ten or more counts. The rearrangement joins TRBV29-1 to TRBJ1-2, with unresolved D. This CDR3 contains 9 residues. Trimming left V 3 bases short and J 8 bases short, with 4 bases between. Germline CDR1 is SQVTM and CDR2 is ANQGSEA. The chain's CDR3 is CSVDPGYTF. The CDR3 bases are TGCAGCGTTGATCCAGGCTACACCTTC.

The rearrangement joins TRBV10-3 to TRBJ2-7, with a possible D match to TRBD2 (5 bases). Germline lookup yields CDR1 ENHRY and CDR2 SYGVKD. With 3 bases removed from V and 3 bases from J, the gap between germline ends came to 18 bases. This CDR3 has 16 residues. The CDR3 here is CAISDPTVGVSYEQYF. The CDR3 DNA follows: TGTGCCATCAGTGACCCCACAGTCGGGGTCAGCTACGAGCAGTACTTC.

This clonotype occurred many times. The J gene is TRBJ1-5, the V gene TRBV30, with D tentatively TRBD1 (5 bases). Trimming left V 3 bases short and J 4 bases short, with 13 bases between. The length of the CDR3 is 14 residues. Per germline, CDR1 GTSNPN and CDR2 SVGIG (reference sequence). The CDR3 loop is CAWSTLEGNQPQHF. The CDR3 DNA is TGTGCCTGGAGCACCCTGGAGGGGAATCAGCCCCAGCATTTT.

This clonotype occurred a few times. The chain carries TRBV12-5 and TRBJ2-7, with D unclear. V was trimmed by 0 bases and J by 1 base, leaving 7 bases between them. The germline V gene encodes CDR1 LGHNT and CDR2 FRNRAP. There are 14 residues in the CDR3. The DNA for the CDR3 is TGTGCTAGTGGTTTGGTTCCCGGTTCCTACGAGCAGTACGTC. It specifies CASGLVPGSYEQYV.

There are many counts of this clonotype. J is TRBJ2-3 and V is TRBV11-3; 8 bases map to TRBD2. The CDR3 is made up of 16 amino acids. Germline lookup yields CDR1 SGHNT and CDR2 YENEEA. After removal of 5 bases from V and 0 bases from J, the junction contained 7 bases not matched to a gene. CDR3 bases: TGTGCCAGCAGCCCGGGGGCTAGCGGGAGCACAGATACGCAGTATTTT. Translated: CASSPGASGSTDTQYF.

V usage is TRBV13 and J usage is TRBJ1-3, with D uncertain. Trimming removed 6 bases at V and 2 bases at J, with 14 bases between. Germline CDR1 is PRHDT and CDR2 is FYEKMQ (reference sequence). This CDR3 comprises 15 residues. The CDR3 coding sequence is TGTGCCAGCAGGGGCGGACCTCTGGCTGGAAACACCATATATTTT. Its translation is CASRGGPLAGNTIYF. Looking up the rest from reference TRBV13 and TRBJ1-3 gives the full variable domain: AAGVIQSPRHLIKEKRETATLKCYPIPRHDTVYWYQQGPGQDPQFLISFYEKMQSDKGSIPDRFSAQQFSDYHSELNMSSLELGDSALYFCASRGGPLAGNTIYFGEGSWLTVV.

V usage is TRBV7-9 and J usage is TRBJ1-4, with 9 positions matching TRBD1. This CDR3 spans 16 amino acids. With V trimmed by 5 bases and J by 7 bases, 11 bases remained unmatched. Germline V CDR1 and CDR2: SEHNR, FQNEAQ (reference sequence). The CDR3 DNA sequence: TGTGCCAGCAGCCCGGATAGGGGACAGGGAAGTGAAAAACTGTTTTTT. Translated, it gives CASSPDRGQGSEKLFF.

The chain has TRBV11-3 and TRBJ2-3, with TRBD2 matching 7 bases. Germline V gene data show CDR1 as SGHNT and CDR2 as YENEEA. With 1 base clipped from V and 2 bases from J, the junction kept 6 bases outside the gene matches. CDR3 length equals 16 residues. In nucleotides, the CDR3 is TGTGCCAGCAGCTTAGCGGCGGGAGACCTCACAGATACGCAGTATTTT. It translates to CASSLAAGDLTDTQYF.

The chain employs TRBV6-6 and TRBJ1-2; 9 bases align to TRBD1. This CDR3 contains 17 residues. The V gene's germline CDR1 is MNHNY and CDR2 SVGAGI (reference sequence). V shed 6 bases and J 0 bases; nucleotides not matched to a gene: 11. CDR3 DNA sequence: TGTGCCAGCAGATTACTCCCGGGACAGGGACCTAACTATGGCTACACCTTC. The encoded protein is CASRLLPGQGPNYGYTF.

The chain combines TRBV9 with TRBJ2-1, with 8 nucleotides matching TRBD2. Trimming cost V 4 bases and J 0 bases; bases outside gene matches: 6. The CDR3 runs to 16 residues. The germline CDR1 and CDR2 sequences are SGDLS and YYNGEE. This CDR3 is CASSLLADSSYNEQFF. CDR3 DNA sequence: TGTGCCAGCAGCCTACTAGCGGACAGCTCCTACAATGAGCAGTTCTTC. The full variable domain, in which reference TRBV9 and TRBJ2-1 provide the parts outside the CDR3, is DSGVTQTPKHLITATGQRVTLRCSPRSGDLSVYWYQQSLDQGLQFLIQYYNGEERAKGNILERFSAQQFPDLHSELNLSSLELGDSALYFCASSLLADSSYNEQFFGPGTRLTVL.

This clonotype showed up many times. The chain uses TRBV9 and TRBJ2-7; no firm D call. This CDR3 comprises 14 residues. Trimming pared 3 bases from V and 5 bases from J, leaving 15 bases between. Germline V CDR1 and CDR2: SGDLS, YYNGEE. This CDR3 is CASSAHQLDHEQYF. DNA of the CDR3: TGTGCCAGCAGCGCCCATCAGTTGGACCACGAGCAGTACTTC.